This T cell receptor (beta chain) was observed in a study of identical twins. This clonotype was counted at least ten times. What it recognizes is unknown. Study outcomes and limitations: Fewer insertions marked abundant cord blood beta clonotypes; young adult naive trended weakly, memory not at all. Invariant MAIT and iNKT cells may have partly biased zero-insertion analyses.

From the 5' RACE reads, TCRdb called clonotypes with MiXCR, one entry per CDR3 protein. Among hundreds of thousands of distinct CDR3 sequences listed, roughly an eighth were seen once. Per germline, CDR1 MNHEY and CDR2 SVGAGI. The V gene lost 0 bases and the J gene lost 9 bases, with 15 bases spanning the gap. The CDR3 consists of 16 residues. This sequence was found in a woman between 18 and 29 years old in good health. The chain has TRBV6-5 and TRBJ1-6; possible D gene TRBD1, 5 bases. Material for sequencing was memory (CD45RO+) T cells sorted from blood. The CDR3 here is CASSYSFQGTGSPLHF. The CDR3 bases are TGTGCCAGCAGTTACTCTTTCCAGGGTACAGGTTCACCCCTCCACTTT.